Listed below are T cell receptor beta chains from one sample, sequenced in a study of cytomegalovirus exposure and HLA in healthy donors. The table came from immunoSEQ multiplex PCR; TCRdb's copy has only in-frame clones and leaves some out. The table records some 83,000 clones, roughly 94% of them present only once. Sample: PBMCs. These receptors originate from a woman in her late teens or twenties in good health and CMV-seronegative. Both conserved end residues are trimmed from each CDR3. Each record gives: V gene, D gene, CDR3 protein. The D gene is left open where the match is weak.

TRBV6-4 TRBD2 ASSVSSGPPYNEQF
TRBV28 TRBD2 ASSFVLAGENTGELF
TRBV4-1 TRBD1 ASSQYGQGGNQPQH
TRBV5-5 - ASSLVASTEAF
TRBV23-1 TRBD1 ASIWGKDRSLSWGYT
TRBV2 TRBD1 ASSGTGVNTEAF
TRBV6-1 - ASSEQGIYTEAF
TRBV10-3 - AISDLAESAGTNYGYT
TRBV6-5 TRBD1 ASSQTGFHEQY
TRBV29-1 - SVGSSLGGYT
TRBV7-2 - ASSSSGTNTEAF
TRBV4-3 - ASSQVTVKSSGNTIY
TRBV18 - ASSPSRVVNTIY
TRBV4-1 TRBD1 ASSRDRDRGTGELF
TRBV6-1 - ASSEAETSTGELF
TRBV11-2 - ASSRGGDQPQH
TRBV10-3 - AISFGHPTYEQY
TRBV7-9 TRBD2 ASSTSRTAGAGELF
TRBV10-3 TRBD1 ATVGQGLTGELF
TRBV7-9 TRBD2 ASSLARGNNEQF
TRBV5-5 TRBD1 ASTRGDLDEKLF
TRBV30 - AWSAPTGGRRDEQF
TRBV11-2 TRBD2 ASGAGGGRETQY
TRBV7-3 TRBD2 ASSLTPSGNLYNEQF
TRBV9 TRBD1 ASSVRSGTAYNEQF
TRBV13 - ASSRLQGNSGNTIY
TRBV7-9 - ASSLTPQGEAF
TRBV4-3 - ASSQGGFSTDTQY